The 9 T cell receptor beta chains reported below all come from one sample, sequenced in a study of brain T cells in children with intractable seizures. Sequenced by immunoSEQ multiplex PCR; TCRdb stores in-frame clones only, minus some. The sample shows about 80,000 clones, approximately 90% of them seen only once. The sample was peripheral blood, taken at surgery. The receptors derive from a girl aged 2-10 years with Rasmussen encephalitis and intractable seizures.

This clone has only one observation. The chain joins TRBV6-5 to TRBJ2-6; D remains unclear. The CDR3 is 14 amino acids. The V end lost 6 bases, the J end lost 0 bases, and 6 bases lay between the germline ends. CDR1 and CDR2 from the germline V gene are MNHEY and SVGAGI. The CDR3 protein is CASRQLSGANVLTF. As DNA, the CDR3 is TGTGCCAGCAGACAGCTCTCTGGGGCCAACGTCCTGACTTTC.

V usage is TRBV5-5 and J usage is TRBJ1-1; D not resolved. CDR1 and CDR2 (germline): SGHKS, YYEKEE (reference sequence). The V and J ends lost 4 bases and 0 bases respectively, with 13 bases between them. This CDR3 is 15 amino acids long. The CDR3 DNA is TGTGCCAGCAGCCGGCGGGGTGGAGTGAACACTGAAGCTTTCTTT. Its protein product is CASSRRGGVNTEAFF.

The chain joins TRBV7-2 to TRBJ2-7; the D is unclear. The germline CDR1 and CDR2 sequences are SGHTA and FQGNSA. Trimming removed 5 bases at V and 5 bases at J, with 13 bases between. The CDR3 is 13 amino acids. As DNA, the CDR3 is TGTGCCAGCAGCGATTCCCCGGCCGACGAGCAGTACTTC. This gives the protein CASSDSPADEQYF.

The chain's CDR3 is CASDEWRSGAFF. CDR3 sequence (DNA): TGTGCTAGTGATGAGTGGAGGTCGGGAGCTTTCTTT. The V call is TRBV12-5, the J call TRBJ1-1; D gene ambiguous. CDR1 and CDR2 (germline): LGHNT, FRNRAP. Trimming pared 7 bases from V and 10 bases from J, leaving 16 bases between. The length of the CDR3 is 12 residues.

Written as DNA, the CDR3 is TGTGCCAGCAGCCCCATGGGATACGAGCAGTACTTC. It is translated as CASSPMGYEQYF. This chain joins TRBV3-1 (or the pseudogene TRBV3-2) and TRBJ2-7; D not certain. The germline V gene encodes CDR1 LGHDT and CDR2 YNNKEL (reference sequence). V was clipped by 4 bases and J by 4 bases, with 8 bases between them. This CDR3 is built from 12 residues.

The chain recombines TRBV21-1 with TRBJ1-1. TRBV21-1 constitutes a pseudogene. The CDR3 is 14 amino acids. The CDR3 loop is CASSKGGAHTEAFF. The CDR3 bases are TGTGCCAGCAGCAAGGGAGGGGCACACACTGAAGCTTTCTTT.

The rearrangement joins TRBV6-5 to TRBJ1-1, with a possible D match to TRBD1 (6 bases). The V and J ends lost 4 bases and 4 bases respectively, with 10 bases between them. The CDR3 extends over 13 amino acids. Germline V gene data show CDR1 as MNHEY and CDR2 as SVGAGI. CDR3: CASSLQGFTEAFF. The CDR3, as DNA: TGTGCCAGCAGTTTACAGGGATTCACTGAAGCTTTCTTT.

This chain links TRBV10-2 with TRBJ2-5, with TRBD1 as a possible D gene (5 bases). The CDR3 runs to 16 residues. Germline V lookup: CDR1 WSHSY, CDR2 SAAADI. The V end lost 2 bases, the J end lost 0 bases, and 13 bases lay between the germline ends. The CDR3 nucleotides read TGCGCCAGCAGTGAGGAACAGGCGATGTACCAAGAGACCCAGTACTTC. Translation: CASSEEQAMYQETQYF.

The chain couples TRBV6-5 to TRBJ1-6; 7 nucleotides agree with TRBD1. The CDR3 consists of 14 residues. Germline CDR1 MNHEY, CDR2 SVGAGI. Trimming cost V 5 bases and J 9 bases; bases outside gene matches: 7. The CDR3 bases are TGTGCCAGCAGTAGAGACAGGGTTACTTCACCCCTCCACTTT. Its translation: CASSRDRVTSPLHF.